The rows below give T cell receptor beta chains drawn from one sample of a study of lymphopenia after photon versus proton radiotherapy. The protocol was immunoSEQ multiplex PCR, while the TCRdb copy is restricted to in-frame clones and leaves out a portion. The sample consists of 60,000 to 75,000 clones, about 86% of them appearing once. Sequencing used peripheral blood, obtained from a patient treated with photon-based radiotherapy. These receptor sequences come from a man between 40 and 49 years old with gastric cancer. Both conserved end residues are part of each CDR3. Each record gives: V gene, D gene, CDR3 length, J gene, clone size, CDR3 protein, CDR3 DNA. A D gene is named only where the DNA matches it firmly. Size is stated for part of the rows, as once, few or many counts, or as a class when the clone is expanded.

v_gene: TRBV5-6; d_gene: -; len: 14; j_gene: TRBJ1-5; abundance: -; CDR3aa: CASSLNWLDQPQHF; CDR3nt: TGTGCCAGCAGCTTGAATTGGCTGGATCAGCCCCAGCATTTT
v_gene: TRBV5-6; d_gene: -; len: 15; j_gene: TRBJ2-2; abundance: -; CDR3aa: CASSLDGRNTGELFF; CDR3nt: TGTGCCAGCAGCTTGGATGGGAGGAACACCGGGGAGCTGTTTTTT
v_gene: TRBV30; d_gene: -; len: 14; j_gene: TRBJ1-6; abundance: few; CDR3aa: CAWSVGWGDSPLHF; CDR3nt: TGTGCCTGGAGTGTAGGATGGGGTGATTCACCCCTCCACTTT
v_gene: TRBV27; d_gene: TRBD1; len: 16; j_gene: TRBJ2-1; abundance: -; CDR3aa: CASSLYGDSSYNEQFF; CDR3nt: TGTGCCAGCAGTTTATATGGGGACAGCTCCTACAATGAGCAGTTCTTC
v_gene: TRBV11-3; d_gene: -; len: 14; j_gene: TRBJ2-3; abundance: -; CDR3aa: CASSSGASTDTQYF; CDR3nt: TGTGCCAGCAGCTCCGGGGCTAGCACAGATACGCAGTATTTT
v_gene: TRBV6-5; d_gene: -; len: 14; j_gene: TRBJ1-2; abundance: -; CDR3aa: CASRADSGFYGYTF; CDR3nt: TGTGCCAGCAGGGCGGACAGCGGATTCTATGGCTACACCTTC
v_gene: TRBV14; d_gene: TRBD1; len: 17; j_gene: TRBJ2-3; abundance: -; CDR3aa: CASSTTWDSSGTDTQYF; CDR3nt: TGTGCCAGCAGCACCACGTGGGACAGCTCCGGCACAGATACGCAGTATTTT
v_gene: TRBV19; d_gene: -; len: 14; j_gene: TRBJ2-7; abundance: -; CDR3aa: CASSPPTGPYEQYF; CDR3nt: TGTGCCAGTAGTCCACCTACAGGGCCCTACGAGCAGTACTTC
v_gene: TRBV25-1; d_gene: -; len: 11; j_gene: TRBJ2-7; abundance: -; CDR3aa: CASRSLGEQYF; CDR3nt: TGTGCCAGCAGGTCCCTAGGGGAGCAGTACTTC
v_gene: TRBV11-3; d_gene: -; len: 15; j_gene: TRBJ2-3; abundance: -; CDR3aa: CASSLGSRDADTQYF; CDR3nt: TGTGCCAGCAGCTTAGGGTCCAGGGACGCAGATACGCAGTATTTT
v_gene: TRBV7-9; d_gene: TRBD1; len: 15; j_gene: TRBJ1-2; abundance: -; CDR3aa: CASSSRMTGHYGYTF; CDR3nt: TGTGCCAGCAGCTCCCGCATGACAGGGCACTATGGCTACACCTTC
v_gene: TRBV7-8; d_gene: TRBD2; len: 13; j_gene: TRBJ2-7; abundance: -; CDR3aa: CASSLVREDEQYF; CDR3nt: TGTGCCAGCAGCTTAGTCCGGGAGGACGAGCAGTACTTC
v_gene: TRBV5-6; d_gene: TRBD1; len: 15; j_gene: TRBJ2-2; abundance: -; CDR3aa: CASSLGRGHTGELFF; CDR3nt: TGTGCCAGCAGCTTGGGCAGGGGGCACACCGGGGAGCTGTTTTTT
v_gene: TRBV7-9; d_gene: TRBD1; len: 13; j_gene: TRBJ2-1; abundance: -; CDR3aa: CASSRQGWNEQFF; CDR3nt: TGTGCCAGCAGCCGACAGGGGTGGAATGAGCAGTTCTTC
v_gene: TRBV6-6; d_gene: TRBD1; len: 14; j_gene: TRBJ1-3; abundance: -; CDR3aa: CASSLSDRADTIYF; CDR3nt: TGTGCCAGCAGTCTTTCGGACAGGGCGGACACCATATATTTT
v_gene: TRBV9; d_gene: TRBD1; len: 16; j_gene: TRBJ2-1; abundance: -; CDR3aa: CASSVGRTGPYNEQFF; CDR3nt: TGTGCCAGCAGCGTAGGGAGGACAGGACCCTACAATGAGCAGTTCTTC
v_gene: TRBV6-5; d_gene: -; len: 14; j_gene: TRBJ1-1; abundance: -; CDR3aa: CASRPALRNTEAFF; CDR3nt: TGTGCCAGCAGACCGGCTCTTCGGAACACTGAAGCTTTCTTT
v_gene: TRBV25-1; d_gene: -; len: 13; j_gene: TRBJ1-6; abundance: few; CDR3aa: CASSGPGDSPLHF; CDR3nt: TGTGCCAGCAGTGGGCCCGGGGATTCACCCCTCCACTTT